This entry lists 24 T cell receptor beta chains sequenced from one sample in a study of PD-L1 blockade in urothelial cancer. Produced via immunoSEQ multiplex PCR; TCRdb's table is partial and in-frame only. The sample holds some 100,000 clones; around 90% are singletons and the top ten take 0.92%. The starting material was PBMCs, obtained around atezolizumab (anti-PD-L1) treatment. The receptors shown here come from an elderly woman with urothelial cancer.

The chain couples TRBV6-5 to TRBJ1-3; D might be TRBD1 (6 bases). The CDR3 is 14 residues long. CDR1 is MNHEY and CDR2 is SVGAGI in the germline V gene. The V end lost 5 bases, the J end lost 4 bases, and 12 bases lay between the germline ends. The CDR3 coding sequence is TGTGCCAGCAGTGGAAATGGACAGGGAAACACCATATATTTT. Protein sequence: CASSGNGQGNTIYF.

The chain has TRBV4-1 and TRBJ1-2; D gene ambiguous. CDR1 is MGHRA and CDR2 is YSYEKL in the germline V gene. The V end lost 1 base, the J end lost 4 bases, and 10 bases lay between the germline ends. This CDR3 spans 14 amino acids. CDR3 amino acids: CASSQGQTLYGYTF. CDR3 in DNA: TGCGCCAGCAGCCAAGGGCAGACACTCTATGGCTACACCTTC.

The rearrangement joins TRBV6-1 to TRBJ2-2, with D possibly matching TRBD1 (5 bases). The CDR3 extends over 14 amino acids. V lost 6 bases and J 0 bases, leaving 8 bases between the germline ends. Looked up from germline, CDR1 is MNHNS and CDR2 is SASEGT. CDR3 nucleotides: TGTGCCAGCAGGGGCAGGGCGAACACCGGGGAGCTGTTTTTT. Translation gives CASRGRANTGELFF.

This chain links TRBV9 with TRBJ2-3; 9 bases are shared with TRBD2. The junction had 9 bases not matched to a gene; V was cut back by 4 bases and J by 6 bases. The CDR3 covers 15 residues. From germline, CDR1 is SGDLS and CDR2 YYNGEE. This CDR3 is CASSSGRMRGDTQYF. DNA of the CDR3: TGTGCCAGCAGCAGCGGGAGGATGAGGGGGGATACGCAGTATTTT.

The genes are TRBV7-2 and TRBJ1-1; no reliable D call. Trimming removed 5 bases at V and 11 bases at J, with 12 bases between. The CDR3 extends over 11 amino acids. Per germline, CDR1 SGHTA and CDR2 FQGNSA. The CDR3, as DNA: TGTGCCAGCAGCCCATTGGTACTGGCTTTCTTT. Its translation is CASSPLVLAFF.

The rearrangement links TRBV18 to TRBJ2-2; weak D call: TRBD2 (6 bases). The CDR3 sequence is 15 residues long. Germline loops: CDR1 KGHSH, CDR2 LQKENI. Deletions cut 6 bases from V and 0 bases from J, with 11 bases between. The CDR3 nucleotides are TGTGCCAGCTCGGCCGGGACTGCGAACACCGGGGAGCTGTTTTTT. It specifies CASSAGTANTGELFF.

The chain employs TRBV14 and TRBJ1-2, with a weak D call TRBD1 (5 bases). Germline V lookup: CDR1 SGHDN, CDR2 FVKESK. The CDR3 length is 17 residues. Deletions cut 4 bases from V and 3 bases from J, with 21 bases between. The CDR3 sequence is CASSPQGTGPFDYGYTF. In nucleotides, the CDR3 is TGTGCCAGCAGCCCTCAGGGAACAGGCCCGTTTGACTATGGCTACACCTTC.

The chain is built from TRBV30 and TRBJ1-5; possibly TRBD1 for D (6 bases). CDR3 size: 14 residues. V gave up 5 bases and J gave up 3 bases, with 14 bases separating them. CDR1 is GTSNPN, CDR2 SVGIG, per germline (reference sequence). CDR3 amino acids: CAWADGQNNQPQHF. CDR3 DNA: TGTGCCTGGGCTGACGGACAGAACAATCAGCCCCAGCATTTT.

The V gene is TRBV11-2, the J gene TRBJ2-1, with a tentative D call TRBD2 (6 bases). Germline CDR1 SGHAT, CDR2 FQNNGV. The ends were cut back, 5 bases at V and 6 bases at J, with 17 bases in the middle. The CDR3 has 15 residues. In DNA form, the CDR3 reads TGTGCCAGCAGCGGCGGAGGGCCTAGGTTCAATGAGCAGTTCTTC. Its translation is CASSGGGPRFNEQFF. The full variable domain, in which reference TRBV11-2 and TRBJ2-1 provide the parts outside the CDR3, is EAGVAQSPRYKIIEKRQSVAFWCNPISGHATLYWYQQILGQGPKLLIQFQNNGVVDDSQLPKDRFSAERLKGVDSTLKIQPAKLEDSAVYLCASSGGGPRFNEQFFGPGTRLTVL.

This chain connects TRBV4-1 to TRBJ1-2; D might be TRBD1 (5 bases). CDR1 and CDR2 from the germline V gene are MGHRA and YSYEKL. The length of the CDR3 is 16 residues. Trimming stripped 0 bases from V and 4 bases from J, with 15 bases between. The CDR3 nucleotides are TGCGCCAGCAGCCAAGACGAGCCGGGGGGAACCTATGGCTACACCTTC. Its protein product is CASSQDEPGGTYGYTF.

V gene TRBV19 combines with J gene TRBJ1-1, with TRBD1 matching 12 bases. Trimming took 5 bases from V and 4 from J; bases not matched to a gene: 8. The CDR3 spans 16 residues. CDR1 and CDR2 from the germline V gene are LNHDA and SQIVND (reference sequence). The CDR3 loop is CASSPPGTGGGTEAFF. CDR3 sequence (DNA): TGTGCCAGTAGTCCCCCCGGGACAGGGGGCGGCACTGAAGCTTTCTTT.

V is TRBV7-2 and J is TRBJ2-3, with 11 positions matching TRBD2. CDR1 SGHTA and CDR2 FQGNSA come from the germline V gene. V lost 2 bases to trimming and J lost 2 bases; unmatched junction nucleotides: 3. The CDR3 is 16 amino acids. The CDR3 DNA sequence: TGTGCCAGCAGCTTAATAGCGGGAGGGGTCACAGATACGCAGTATTTT. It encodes CASSLIAGGVTDTQYF.

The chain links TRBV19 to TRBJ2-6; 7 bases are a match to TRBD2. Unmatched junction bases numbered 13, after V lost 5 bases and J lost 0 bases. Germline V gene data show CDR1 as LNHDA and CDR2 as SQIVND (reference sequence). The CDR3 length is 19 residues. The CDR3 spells CASSPGRGFSDSGANVLTF. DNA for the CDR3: TGTGCCAGTAGTCCGGGGAGGGGCTTTAGCGACTCTGGGGCCAACGTCCTGACTTTC.

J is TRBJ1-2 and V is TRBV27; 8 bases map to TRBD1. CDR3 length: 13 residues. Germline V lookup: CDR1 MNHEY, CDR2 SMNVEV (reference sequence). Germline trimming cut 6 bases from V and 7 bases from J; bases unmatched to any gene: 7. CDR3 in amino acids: CASRDRVFSGYTF. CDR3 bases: TGTGCCAGCAGGGACAGGGTATTCAGTGGCTACACCTTC.

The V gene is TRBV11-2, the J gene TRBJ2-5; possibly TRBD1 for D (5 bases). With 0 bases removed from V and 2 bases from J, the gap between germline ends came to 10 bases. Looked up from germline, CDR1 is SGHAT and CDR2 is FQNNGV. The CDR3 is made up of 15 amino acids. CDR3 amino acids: CASSLDPTDQETQYF. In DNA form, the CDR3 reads TGTGCCAGCAGCTTAGATCCGACAGATCAAGAGACCCAGTACTTC.

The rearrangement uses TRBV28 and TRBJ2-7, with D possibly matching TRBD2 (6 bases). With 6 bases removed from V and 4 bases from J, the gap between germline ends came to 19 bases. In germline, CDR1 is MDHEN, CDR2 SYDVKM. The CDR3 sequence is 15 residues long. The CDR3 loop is CASSSSEGTKYEQYF. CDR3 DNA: TGTGCCAGCAGCTCCTCGGAGGGTACGAAATACGAGCAGTACTTC.

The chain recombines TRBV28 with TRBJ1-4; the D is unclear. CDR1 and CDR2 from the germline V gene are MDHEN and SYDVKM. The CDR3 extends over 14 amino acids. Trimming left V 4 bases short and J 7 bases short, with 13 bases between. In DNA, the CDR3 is TGTGCCAGCAGTTCCCATACTTATGGTGAAAAACTGTTTTTT. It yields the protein CASSSHTYGEKLFF.

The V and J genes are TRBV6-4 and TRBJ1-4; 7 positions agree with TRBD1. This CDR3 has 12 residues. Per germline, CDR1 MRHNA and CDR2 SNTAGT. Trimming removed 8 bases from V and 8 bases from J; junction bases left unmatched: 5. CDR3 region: CASRTGREKLFF. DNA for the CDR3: TGTGCCAGCCGGACAGGTAGGGAAAAACTGTTTTTT.

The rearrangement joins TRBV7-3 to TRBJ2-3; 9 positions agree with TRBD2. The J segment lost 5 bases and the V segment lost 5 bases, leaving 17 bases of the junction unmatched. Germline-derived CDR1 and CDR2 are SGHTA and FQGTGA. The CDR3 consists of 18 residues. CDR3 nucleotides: TGTGCCAGCAGCCCCCTAGGCCAGCGGGAGGCCGGGGTAGATACGCAGTATTTT. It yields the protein CASSPLGQREAGVDTQYF.

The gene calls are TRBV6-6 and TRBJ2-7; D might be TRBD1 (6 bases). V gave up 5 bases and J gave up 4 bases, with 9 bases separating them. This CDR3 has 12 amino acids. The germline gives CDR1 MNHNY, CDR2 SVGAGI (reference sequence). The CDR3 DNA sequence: TGTGCCAGCAGTAACAGGGCGTACGAGCAGTACTTC. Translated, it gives CASSNRAYEQYF.

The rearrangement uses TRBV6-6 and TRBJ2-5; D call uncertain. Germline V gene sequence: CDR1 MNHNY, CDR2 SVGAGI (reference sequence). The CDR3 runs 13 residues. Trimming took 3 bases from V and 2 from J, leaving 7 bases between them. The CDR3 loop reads CASSYGLQETQYF. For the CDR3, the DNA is TGTGCCAGCAGTTATGGGCTTCAAGAGACCCAGTACTTC.

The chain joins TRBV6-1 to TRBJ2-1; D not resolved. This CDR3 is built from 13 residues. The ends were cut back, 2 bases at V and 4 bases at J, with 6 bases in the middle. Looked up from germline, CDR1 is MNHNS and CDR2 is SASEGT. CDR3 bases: TGTGCCAGCAGTGAACGTATGTACAATGAGCAGTTCTTC. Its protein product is CASSERMYNEQFF.

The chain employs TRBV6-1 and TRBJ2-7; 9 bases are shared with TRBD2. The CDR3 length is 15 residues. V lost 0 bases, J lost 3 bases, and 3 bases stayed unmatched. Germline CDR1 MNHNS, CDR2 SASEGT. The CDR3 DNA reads TGTGCCAGCAGTGAAGCTAGCGGGAGTGTCTACGAGCAGTACTTC. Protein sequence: CASSEASGSVYEQYF.

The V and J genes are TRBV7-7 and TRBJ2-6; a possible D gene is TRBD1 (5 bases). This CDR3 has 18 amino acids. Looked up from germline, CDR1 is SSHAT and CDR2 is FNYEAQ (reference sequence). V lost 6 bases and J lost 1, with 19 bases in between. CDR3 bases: TGTGCCAGCAGTCAAGAGGTATACAGGATATCTGGGGCCAACGTCCTGACTTTC. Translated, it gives CASSQEVYRISGANVLTF. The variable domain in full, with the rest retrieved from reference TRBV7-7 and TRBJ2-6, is GAGVSQSPRYKVTKRGQDVTLRCDPISSHATLYWYQQALGQGPEFLTYFNYEAQPDKSGLPSDRFSAERPEGSISTLTIQRTEQRDSAMYRCASSQEVYRISGANVLTFGAGSRLTVL.